This note documents a single T cell receptor beta chain sequence. Assay: immunoSEQ multiplex PCR; the TCRdb copy retains only in-frame clones and omits some. The sample contains about 50,000 clones, over 75% of which appear only once. The sort gate was single viable CD3+CD4+CD8-CD45RO+ cells for memory CD4+ T cells. Trimming pared 4 bases from V and 2 bases from J, leaving 10 bases between. CDR3 length: 14 amino acids. Germline V lookup: CDR1 MRHNA, CDR2 SNTAGT. The data were obtained in a study of memory CD4+ T cells and cytomegalovirus serostatus. Across the study: Healthy Belgian adult donors included fewer than 10 CMV-positive and 20 to 30 CMV-negative people.

The sequenced material came from memory CD4+ T cells from blood. The V and J genes are TRBV6-4 and TRBJ2-3; D gene uncertain. This clonotype originated in an adult in good health and CMV-seronegative. CDR3 in DNA: TGTGCCAGCAGTGCCTCAGCCTACACAGATACGCAGTATTTT. Translated, it gives CASSASAYTDTQYF.